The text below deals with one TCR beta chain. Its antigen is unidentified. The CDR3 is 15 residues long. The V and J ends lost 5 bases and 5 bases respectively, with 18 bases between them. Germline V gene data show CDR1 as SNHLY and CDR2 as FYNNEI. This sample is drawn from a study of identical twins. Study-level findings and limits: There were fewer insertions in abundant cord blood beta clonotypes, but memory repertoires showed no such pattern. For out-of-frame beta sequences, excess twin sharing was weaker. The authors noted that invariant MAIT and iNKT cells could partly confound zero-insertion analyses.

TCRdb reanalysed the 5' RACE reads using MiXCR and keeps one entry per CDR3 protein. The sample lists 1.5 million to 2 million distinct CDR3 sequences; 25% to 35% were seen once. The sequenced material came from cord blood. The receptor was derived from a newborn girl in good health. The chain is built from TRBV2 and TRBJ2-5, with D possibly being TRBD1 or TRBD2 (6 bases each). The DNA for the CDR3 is TGTGCCAGCAGTCAAAAACGGGGGCTTGGGGAGACCCAGTACTTC. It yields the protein CASSQKRGLGETQYF.